A single sample is the source of the 24 T cell receptor beta chains below, sequenced in a study of T-cell reconstitution after alpha-beta-depleted transplantation in children listed by TCRdb under 2016. Read against the paper, the sample's treatment or condition label means: allogeneic hematopoietic cell transplantation with graft depleted of TCRalphabeta T cells and CD19 B cells. The library was made by PCR. Sequenced using an Illumina HiSeq 2500. To normalize quantification of the TCRbeta repertoire, the TCR libraries were built with molecular barcoding that relied on unique molecular identifiers. TCRdb trimmed public reads at Q25 via fastp, called clones via MiXCR and kept in-frame beta chains. One record per CDR3 amino acid sequence lists the most common genes and DNA. The sample records about 980,000 distinct CDR3 sequences, about 30% of which are singletons. Together, the top ten hold under 30% of the sample.

This sample comprised PBMCs, mostly from graft donor cells, obtained 360 days after TCRalphabeta/CD19-depleted stem cell transplant. The receptors stem from a boy in the first two years of life who had a stem cell transplant for SCID, so the T cells may come from the graft donor.

This clonotype was seen a few times. The genes are TRBV10-3 and TRBJ1-1; maybe TRBD1 (6 bases). The V gene's germline CDR1 is ENHRY and CDR2 SYGVKD. V dropped 2 bases and J dropped 0 bases, with 7 bases sitting between them. The CDR3 runs to 14 residues. The DNA for the CDR3 is TGTGCCATCAGTGAGGGGGGGCTGAACACTGAAGCTTTCTTT. This translates into CAISEGGLNTEAFF.

This CDR3 is CASSLGYGGDAYEQYF. As DNA, the CDR3 is TGTGCCAGCAGCTTAGGATACGGGGGGGACGCCTACGAGCAGTACTTC. The rearrangement joins TRBV11-3 to TRBJ2-7, with 8 bases aligning to TRBD2. V was clipped by 1 base and J by 2 bases; unmatched bases: 7. CDR3 length: 16 amino acids. Germline values: CDR1 SGHNT, CDR2 YENEEA.

The CDR3 region is CASSSKRTTDTQYF. CDR3 in DNA: TGTGCCAGCAGCTCCAAGAGGACCACAGATACGCAGTATTTT. J is TRBJ2-3 and V is TRBV7-2; D is uncertain. This CDR3 contains 14 residues. The ends were cut back, 4 bases at V and 2 bases at J, with 10 bases in the middle. Germline CDR1 reads SGHTA; CDR2 reads FQGNSA.

The chain uses TRBV2 and TRBJ2-7, with 9 nucleotides matching TRBD2. The CDR3 runs to 14 residues. The germline V gene encodes CDR1 SNHLY and CDR2 FYNNEI. V shed 6 bases, J shed 0 bases, and the junction held 3 bases outside the gene matches. The CDR3, as DNA: TGTGCCAGCAGGGAGCGGGGGGTCTCCTACGAGCAGTACTTC. Protein sequence: CASRERGVSYEQYF.

The chain is built from TRBV28 and TRBJ2-3, with D perhaps TRBD1 or TRBD2 (5 bases each). Germline CDR1 MDHEN, CDR2 SYDVKM. The length of the CDR3 is 16 residues. V lost 5 bases and J 2 bases, leaving 17 bases between the germline ends. The CDR3, as DNA: TGTGCCAGCAGTCTGTGGTTTTGGGGGAACACAGATACGCAGTATTTT. Amino acid sequence: CASSLWFWGNTDTQYF. The variable domain in full, with the rest retrieved from reference TRBV28 and TRBJ2-3, is DVKVTQSSRYLVKRTGEKVFLECVQDMDHENMFWYRQDPGLGLRLIYFSYDVKMKEKGDIPEGYSVSREKKERFSLILESASTNQTSMYLCASSLWFWGNTDTQYFGPGTRLTVL.

In this sample, this clonotype turned up a few times. The chain links TRBV7-9 to TRBJ2-2; no firm D call. The CDR3 is 10 residues long. V shed 8 bases and J shed 7 bases, with 5 bases lying between them. Germline V gene lookup returns CDR1 SEHNR and CDR2 FQNEAQ (reference sequence). The DNA of the CDR3 is TGTGCCAGCGGTGGCGGGGAGCTGTTTTTT. Protein: CASGGGELFF.

This clonotype was counted a few times. The rearrangement uses TRBV9 and TRBJ2-7, with no clear D. Germline values: CDR1 SGDLS, CDR2 YYNGEE. The CDR3 loop spans 14 amino acids. V dropped 0 bases and J dropped 7 bases, with 14 bases sitting between them. The CDR3 loop is CASSVEGLDEEQYF. CDR3 nucleotides: TGTGCCAGCAGCGTAGAAGGGTTGGATGAGGAGCAGTACTTC.

There are a few counts of this clonotype. The chain carries TRBV5-6 and TRBJ1-1; perhaps TRBD1 as D (5 bases). Per the germline V gene, CDR1 is SGHDT and CDR2 is YYEEEE. V lost 3 bases to trimming and J lost 0 bases, with 12 bases between them. The CDR3 extends over 15 amino acids. CDR3 coding DNA: TGTGCCAGCAGCTGGGCGACAGTGATGAACACTGAAGCTTTCTTT. Translated: CASSWATVMNTEAFF.

The chain is built from TRBV7-8 and TRBJ2-3; 14 nucleotides line up with TRBD2. The germline V gene has CDR1 SGHVS and CDR2 FQNEAQ. Trimming took 8 bases from V and 5 from J; bases not matched to a gene: 6. CDR3 length equals 15 residues. CDR3 DNA: TGTGCCAGCCGCCGACTAGCGGGGGGGGTAGATACGCAGTATTTT. This codes for CASRRLAGGVDTQYF.

This clonotype turned up a few times. This rearrangement joins TRBV5-1 to TRBJ2-1, with D perhaps matching TRBD2 (7 bases). The CDR3 covers 15 residues. The germline gives CDR1 SGHRS, CDR2 YFSETQ. The ends were cut back, 5 bases at V and 4 bases at J, with 16 bases in the middle. The CDR3 spells CASRGGQSGYNEQFF. DNA for the CDR3: TGCGCCAGCAGGGGGGGGCAAAGTGGGTACAATGAGCAGTTCTTC. Full variable domain (outside the CDR3, taken from reference TRBV5-1 and TRBJ2-1): KAGVTQTPRYLIKTRGQQVTLSCSPISGHRSVSWYQQTPGQGLQFLFEYFSETQRNKGNFPGRFSGRQFSNSRSEMNVSTLELGDSALYLCASRGGQSGYNEQFFGPGTRLTVL.

There are a few counts of this clonotype. The genes are TRBV29-1 and TRBJ2-2, with D possibly being TRBD1 (7 bases). Trimming took off 0 bases at V and 0 bases at J, with 14 bases between the two ends. This CDR3 has 17 residues. Germline-derived CDR1 and CDR2 are SQVTM and ANQGSEA. The CDR3 DNA reads as TGCAGCGTTGAAGATACTGGAGGGGGCGCGAACACCGGGGAGCTGTTTTTT. Its protein product is CSVEDTGGGANTGELFF.

The rearrangement links TRBV5-1 to TRBJ1-2; D perhaps matches TRBD1 (6 bases). With 3 bases removed from V and 0 bases from J, the gap between germline ends came to 12 bases. The CDR3 runs 15 residues. The V gene's germline CDR1 is SGHRS and CDR2 YFSETQ. The CDR3 protein is CASSWGPESNYGYTF. CDR3 DNA sequence: TGCGCCAGCAGCTGGGGGCCGGAATCTAACTATGGCTACACCTTC.

This clonotype was seen more than once but under ten times. V usage is TRBV12-3 or TRBV12-4 and J usage is TRBJ1-3; D unresolved. V shed 2 bases and J shed 2 bases, with 10 bases lying between them. The CDR3 totals 15 residues. CDR3 loop: CASSLLLTAGNTIYF. DNA of the CDR3: TGTGCCAGCAGTTTACTATTAACGGCTGGAAACACCATATATTTT.

This clonotype has a handful of counts. This rearrangement joins TRBV5-6 to TRBJ2-7, with 9 nucleotides matching TRBD1. Germline-derived CDR1 and CDR2 are SGHDT and YYEEEE. CDR3 size: 13 residues. The V segment lost 2 bases and the J segment 6 bases; nucleotides outside the gene matches: 3. CDR3 nucleotide sequence: TGTGCCAGCAGCTTAAGACAGGGGGTCGAGCAGTACTTC. Protein sequence: CASSLRQGVEQYF.

The chain is built from TRBV7-2 and TRBJ2-2, with D perhaps matching TRBD2 (5 bases). The CDR3 is made up of 13 amino acids. Germline lookup yields CDR1 SGHTA and CDR2 FQGNSA. V shed 6 bases and J shed 4 bases, with 9 bases lying between them. CDR3 bases: TGTGCCAGCAGACGACTACCCACCGGGGAGCTGTTTTTT. It yields the protein CASRRLPTGELFF.

In this sample, this clonotype turned up a few times. The chain is built from TRBV7-3 and TRBJ2-3; 8 bases match TRBD2. Germline V CDR1 and CDR2: SGHTA, FQGTGA. The V segment lost 4 bases and the J segment 2 bases; nucleotides outside the gene matches: 5. The CDR3 is 15 residues long. The CDR3 here is CASSSPGGLTDTQYF. CDR3 nucleotides: TGTGCCAGCAGCTCCCCGGGGGGGCTCACAGATACGCAGTATTTT.

This clonotype appeared many times. This rearrangement joins TRBV5-6 to TRBJ2-5; D is possibly TRBD2 (6 bases). CDR3 size: 17 residues. Trimming removed 3 bases from V and 0 bases from J, with 18 bases in between. CDR1 and CDR2 (germline): SGHDT, YYEEEE. CDR3 coding DNA: TGTGCCAGCAGCTCCTCGGGGAGCGGGCTCTACCAAGAGACCCAGTACTTC. Amino acids: CASSSSGSGLYQETQYF.

J is TRBJ2-1 and V is TRBV6-1; 8 bases fit TRBD2. The germline V gene encodes CDR1 MNHNS and CDR2 SASEGT. This CDR3 region has 13 residues. V dropped 10 bases and J dropped 0; count of bases not matched to a gene: 2. CDR3 loop: CATGTSSYNEQFF. The DNA for the CDR3 is TGTGCCACCGGGACTAGCTCCTACAATGAGCAGTTCTTC.

The chain combines TRBV29-1 with TRBJ1-1; no clear D gene. The ends were cut back, 6 bases at V and 6 bases at J, with 17 bases in the middle. This CDR3 spans 13 amino acids. Germline CDR1 SQVTM, CDR2 ANQGSEA. In DNA, the CDR3 is TGCAGCGTCGCCGGTGGCGGGCCCCCTGAAGCTTTCTTT. Translating it yields CSVAGGGPPEAFF.

This clonotype occurred a few times. The rearrangement uses TRBV4-1 and TRBJ2-1; 7 positions match TRBD1. The CDR3 runs to 15 residues. Germline values: CDR1 MGHRA, CDR2 YSYEKL. J was trimmed by 2 bases and V by 8 bases; bases with no gene match: 9. CDR3 protein: CASGIGTATYNEQFF. As DNA, the CDR3 is TGCGCCAGCGGAATCGGGACAGCAACCTACAATGAGCAGTTCTTC.

This clonotype was found once. V usage is TRBV3-1 and J usage is TRBJ2-5; D possibly corresponds to TRBD2 (5 bases). Trimming cost V 1 base and J 7 bases, with 13 bases left between them. The CDR3 has 14 residues. CDR1 is LGHDT, CDR2 YNNKEL, per germline (reference sequence). CDR3 loop: CASSQGPRRGTQYF. The CDR3 bases are TGTGCCAGCAGCCAAGGACCCCGCCGGGGGACCCAGTACTTC.

CDR3 nucleotides: TGTGCCACCCAGTCCATAGCGAGCTCCTACAATGAGCAGTTCTTC. Translated, it gives CATQSIASSYNEQFF. The V and J genes are TRBV24-1 and TRBJ2-1; D is possibly TRBD2 (5 bases). The germline CDR1 and CDR2 sequences are KGHDR and SFDVKD. The V gene lost 9 bases and the J gene lost 0 bases, with 14 bases spanning the gap. The CDR3 is made up of 15 amino acids.

The V and J genes are TRBV20-1 and TRBJ1-2; unclear D gene. Per the germline V gene, CDR1 is DFQATT and CDR2 is SNEGSKA (reference sequence). V dropped 3 bases and J dropped 4 bases, with 21 bases sitting between them. The CDR3 sequence is 16 residues long. DNA for the CDR3: TGCAGTGCTAGCGATTTGGGAGTGGTTGACGTCTATGGCTACACCTTC. Residues: CSASDLGVVDVYGYTF.

A remark on this clonotype: Germline is not matched at one junction end, which may reflect a read error. This chain joins TRBV29-1 and TRBJ1-3; D is undetermined. CDR3 length: 8 amino acids. CDR1 is SQVTM and CDR2 is ANQGSEA in the germline V gene. CDR3 nucleotide sequence: TGCATCGTTGATAGGACTAATTTT. Translated: CIVDRTNF.